Listed below are T cell receptor beta chains from one sample, sequenced in a study of regulatory T cells in long-lasting Graves disease. TCRdb used MiXCR to reprocess the multiplex PCR reads, holding one entry per CDR3 protein. This sample yields about 450,000 distinct CDR3 sequences, of which approximately 16% are seen a single time; around 11% belongs to the top ten. These data were also reused for a study on T cells in Graves' hyperthyroidism and ophthalmopathy.

The source was peripheral blood mononuclear cells (PBMCs), collected at new diagnosis, from a patient treated with antithyroid drugs. The receptors stem from a woman aged 30 to 39 with Graves disease. The CDR3 runs from the conserved cysteine through the conserved F or W. Fields, in order: CDR3 length, J gene, clone size, V gene, D gene, CDR3 protein, CDR3 DNA. A D gene is named only where the DNA matches it firmly. Clone size, where shown, is once, few, many, or a class for clones that have expanded.

length: 13
J: TRBJ2-5
size: once
V: TRBV20-1
D: TRBD1
CDR3: CSASGTGVETQYF
DNA: TGCAGTGCTAGCGGGACAGGGGTGGAGACCCAGTACTTC

length: 14
J: TRBJ1-4
size: -
V: TRBV14
D: -
CDR3: CASSQLPTNEKLFF
DNA: TGTGCCAGCAGCCAACTACCAACTAATGAAAAACTGTTTTTT

length: 13
J: TRBJ1-1
size: many
V: TRBV27
D: -
CDR3: CASSLLRSTEAFF
DNA: TGTGCCAGCAGTTTACTGAGGAGCACTGAAGCTTTCTTT

length: 13
J: TRBJ1-1
size: few
V: TRBV9
D: -
CDR3: CASSVARNTEAFF
DNA: TGTGCCAGCAGCGTAGCCAGGAACACTGAAGCTTTCTTT

length: 14
J: TRBJ2-7
size: few
V: TRBV20-1
D: -
CDR3: CSALSGGSSYERYF
DNA: TGCAGTGCTTTAAGCGGAGGGAGCTCCTACGAGCGGTACTTC

length: 13
J: TRBJ1-2
size: -
V: TRBV12-3/TRBV12-4
D: TRBD1
CDR3: CASSLDRDVGYTF
DNA: TGTGCCAGCAGTCTGGACAGGGATGTTGGCTACACCTTC

length: 14
J: TRBJ2-7
size: many
V: TRBV7-9
D: TRBD2
CDR3: CASSSGLAGDEQYF
DNA: TGTGCCAGCAGCTCCGGTCTAGCGGGAGACGAGCAGTACTTC

length: 15
J: TRBJ2-7
size: -
V: TRBV2
D: TRBD1
CDR3: CASSPTDRAPYEQYF
DNA: TGCGCCAGCAGCCCGACCGACAGGGCCCCCTACGAGCAGTACTTC

length: 14
J: TRBJ2-7
size: many
V: TRBV29-1
D: TRBD1
CDR3: CSVEGGQGAGAQYF
DNA: TGCAGCGTTGAAGGGGGACAGGGGGCAGGAGCGCAGTACTTC

length: 15
J: TRBJ2-1
size: many
V: TRBV30
D: -
CDR3: CAWSVLGGDDNEQFF
DNA: TGTGCCTGGAGTGTACTAGGGGGAGACGACAATGAGCAGTTCTTC

length: 14
J: TRBJ1-2
size: many
V: TRBV15
D: -
CDR3: CATTPLGPNYGYTF
DNA: TGTGCCACCACTCCCCTGGGCCCTAACTATGGCTACACCTTC

length: 14
J: TRBJ2-7
size: many
V: TRBV12-3/TRBV12-4
D: TRBD1
CDR3: CASSFWTGRNEQYF
DNA: TGTGCCAGCAGTTTTTGGACAGGGCGAAACGAGCAGTACTTC

length: 14
J: TRBJ2-6
size: -
V: TRBV29-1
D: TRBD1
CDR3: CSAGTGAGANVLTF
DNA: TGCAGCGCCGGAACAGGGGCCGGGGCCAACGTCCTGACTTTC

length: 19
J: TRBJ2-1
size: many
V: TRBV28
D: -
CDR3: CASSLLAALRPRPGDEQFF
DNA: TGTGCCAGCAGTTTATTAGCGGCCCTTAGACCCAGGCCAGGGGATGAGCAGTTCTTC

length: 15
J: TRBJ2-7
size: -
V: TRBV11-2
D: -
CDR3: CASSQALLWGHEQYF
DNA: TGCGCCAGCAGCCAAGCCCTTTTATGGGGGCACGAGCAGTACTTC

length: 12
J: TRBJ2-2
size: many
V: TRBV30
D: -
CDR3: CAWNRVTGELFF
DNA: TGTGCCTGGAACAGGGTCACCGGGGAGCTGTTTTTT

length: 14
J: TRBJ1-4
size: few
V: TRBV20-1
D: -
CDR3: CSARDPQGNEKLFF
DNA: TGCAGTGCTAGAGATCCCCAGGGTAATGAAAAACTGTTTTTT

length: 12
J: TRBJ1-4
size: many
V: TRBV29-1
D: TRBD1
CDR3: CSVKQGGEKLFF
DNA: TGCAGCGTAAAACAGGGGGGAGAAAAACTGTTTTTT

length: 18
J: TRBJ2-1
size: many
V: TRBV19
D: TRBD2
CDR3: CASSYRANPTSGRREQFF
DNA: TGTGCCAGTAGTTATCGGGCGAATCCGACTAGCGGGAGGCGTGAGCAGTTCTTC

length: 13
J: TRBJ1-1
size: -
V: TRBV4-3
D: TRBD1
CDR3: CASKRDRETEAFF
DNA: TGCGCCAGCAAACGAGACAGGGAAACTGAAGCTTTCTTT

length: 15
J: TRBJ2-5
size: -
V: TRBV5-1
D: TRBD2
CDR3: CASSETSGYQETQYF
DNA: TGCGCCAGCAGCGAGACTAGCGGATACCAAGAGACCCAGTACTTC

length: 13
J: TRBJ1-1
size: many
V: TRBV5-1
D: -
CDR3: CASGMRGNTEAFF
DNA: TGCGCCAGCGGGATGCGGGGGAACACTGAAGCTTTCTTT

length: 16
J: TRBJ2-4
size: -
V: TRBV10-3
D: -
CDR3: CAISDEPVYAKNIQYF
DNA: TGTGCCATCAGTGACGAGCCGGTTTACGCCAAAAACATTCAGTACTTC

length: 15
J: TRBJ2-1
size: many
V: TRBV18
D: TRBD1
CDR3: CASSPGTGGGPEQFF
DNA: TGTGCCAGCTCACCGGGGACAGGGGGCGGACCGGAGCAGTTCTTC

length: 16
J: TRBJ2-1
size: many
V: TRBV7-8
D: TRBD2
CDR3: CASSLGVLAGVYEQFF
DNA: TGTGCCAGCAGCTTAGGAGTCCTAGCGGGAGTCTATGAGCAGTTCTTC